This TCR beta chain was recovered during a study of Ad26.COV2.S vaccination and SARS-CoV-2 variants. Documented treatment: 19 received Ad26.COV2.S at low or high dose, single or two shots; 5 received placebo; per-sample allocation not given. Vaccine and placebo recipients were sampled on day 63 after the first injection. The donor was a Boston adult aged 18-55 years. About this clone itself: The antigen is not known.

Findings of the study overall: Breadth measured for non-spike TCRs was similar across vaccine and placebo recipients. Post-vaccination spike-specific CD8+ and CD4+ T cell responses reportedly had substantial breadth.

The table came from immunoSEQ multiplex PCR; TCRdb's copy has only in-frame clones and leaves some out. The data show 200,000 to 300,000 clones, approximately 88% seen once. The sample was peripheral blood, taken in a trial of Ad26.COV2.S vaccine versus placebo. The receptor comes from a person aged 18 to 65 who received the Ad26.COV2.S COVID-19 vaccine or a placebo.

The CDR3 DNA reads as TGTGCCAGCAGCCAAGAGGGGACGGAGCAGTTCTTC. Translating it yields CASSQEGTEQFF. The chain has TRBV4-2 and TRBJ2-1, with D perhaps given as TRBD1 or TRBD2 (5 bases each). The germline V gene encodes CDR1 LGHNA and CDR2 YNFKEQ. V was pared by 0 bases and J by 10 bases, with 7 bases between. The CDR3 is 12 residues long.